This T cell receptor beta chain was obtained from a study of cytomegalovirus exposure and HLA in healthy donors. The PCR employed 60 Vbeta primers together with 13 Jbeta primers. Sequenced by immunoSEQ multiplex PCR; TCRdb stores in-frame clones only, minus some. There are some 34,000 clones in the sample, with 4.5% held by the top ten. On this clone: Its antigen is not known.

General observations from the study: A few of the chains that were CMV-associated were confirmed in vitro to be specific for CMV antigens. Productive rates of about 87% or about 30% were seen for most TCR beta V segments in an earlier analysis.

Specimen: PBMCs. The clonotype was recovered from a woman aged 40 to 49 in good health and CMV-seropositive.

DNA for the CDR3: TGTGCCTGGAGCCTAGGGGTCTACGAGCAGTACTTC. Encoded protein: CAWSLGVYEQYF. The J gene is TRBJ2-7, the V gene TRBV30, with a weak D call TRBD1 (5 bases). Trimming took 3 bases from V and 3 from J, leaving 9 bases between them. In germline, CDR1 is GTSNPN, CDR2 SVGIG (reference sequence). The CDR3 is 12 amino acids.